This T cell receptor (beta chain) was documented in a study of blood T cell repertoires in COVID-19. The table lists this clone with a few counts. CDR3 size: 15 residues. The V gene end was trimmed by 4 bases and the J gene end by 1 base; junction bases not matched to a gene: 4. Germline values: CDR1 SQVTM, CDR2 ANQGSEA. Assay: immunoSEQ multiplex PCR; the TCRdb copy retains only in-frame clones and omits some. This table holds roughly 250,000 clones, about 80% found once. This chain uses TRBV29-1 with TRBJ1-5; 10 nucleotides align to TRBD1. The sample was peripheral blood. This clonotype was sampled from a human donor in a cohort sampled during active COVID-19. CDR3 in amino acids: CSVGDRGRSNQPQHF. CDR3 DNA: TGCAGCGTTGGAGACAGGGGGCGAAGCAATCAGCCCCAGCATTTT.